These T cell receptor beta chains were read from a single sample in a study of blood T cell repertoires in COVID-19. TCRdb's table, derived via immunoSEQ multiplex PCR, lists solely in-frame clones and lacks some. The sample includes around 270,000 clones, 80% to 95% of them seen just once. The sequenced sample was peripheral blood. These receptors all come from a person aged 18-35 years with COVID-19, enrolled during active disease. The CDR3 runs from the conserved cysteine through the conserved F or W. Fields, in order: V gene, J gene, CDR3 protein.

>TRBV7-6|TRBJ2-5
CASSRTSGDQETQYF
>TRBV2|TRBJ2-5
CASGRGDQETQYF
>TRBV21-1|TRBJ2-7
CASSKGEREVDEQYF
>TRBV19|TRBJ2-2
CASSIWGWQVDTGELFF
>TRBV5-1|TRBJ2-7
CASRERELDEQYF
>TRBV10-2|TRBJ2-7
CASRQGALYEQYF
>TRBV27|TRBJ1-3
CASSPHGGGNTIYF
>TRBV5-1|TRBJ2-2
CASSLEGAGGELFF
>TRBV5-1|TRBJ1-6
CASSLAQGTSPLHF
>TRBV3-1/TRBV3-2|TRBJ2-7
CASSSGKGNYEQYF
>TRBV5-4|TRBJ1-2
CASSLGPPPGYGYTF
>TRBV10-3|TRBJ1-4
CASRQGFNEKLFF
>TRBV6-5|TRBJ2-7
CASSQTGQGKNF
>TRBV28|TRBJ2-4
CASSFPGALDIQYF
>TRBV6-5|TRBJ2-3
CASSSFSTDTQYF
>TRBV5-1|TRBJ1-1
CASSLAGRTDLLNTEAFF
>TRBV9|TRBJ1-2
CASSVGRHDGYTF
>TRBV6-5|TRBJ1-1
CASSYSTGGVYEAFF
>TRBV27|TRBJ1-2
CASKETGTGGWNGYTF
>TRBV27|TRBJ1-5
CASKSIDYRGGQPQHF
>TRBV28|TRBJ2-7
CASSFPARGAYEQYF
>TRBV7-9|TRBJ1-1
CASSLGEVLNTEAFF
>TRBV9|TRBJ1-3
CASSVAVGGGGNTIYF
>TRBV6-5|TRBJ1-3
CASSSVQGTGNTIYF
>TRBV2|TRBJ1-5
CASMYGTGGFNQPQHF
>TRBV11-2|TRBJ2-6
CASSLISGANVLTF
>TRBV7-9|TRBJ2-7
CASSSTMGATYEQYF
>TRBV7-9|TRBJ1-2
CASSLGDRNGGYTF
>TRBV4-2|TRBJ2-3
CASSQEPVYTDTQYF
>TRBV28|TRBJ2-3
CASSVAGGGFGTDTQYF
>TRBV5-4|TRBJ2-1
CASSSTGVEQFF